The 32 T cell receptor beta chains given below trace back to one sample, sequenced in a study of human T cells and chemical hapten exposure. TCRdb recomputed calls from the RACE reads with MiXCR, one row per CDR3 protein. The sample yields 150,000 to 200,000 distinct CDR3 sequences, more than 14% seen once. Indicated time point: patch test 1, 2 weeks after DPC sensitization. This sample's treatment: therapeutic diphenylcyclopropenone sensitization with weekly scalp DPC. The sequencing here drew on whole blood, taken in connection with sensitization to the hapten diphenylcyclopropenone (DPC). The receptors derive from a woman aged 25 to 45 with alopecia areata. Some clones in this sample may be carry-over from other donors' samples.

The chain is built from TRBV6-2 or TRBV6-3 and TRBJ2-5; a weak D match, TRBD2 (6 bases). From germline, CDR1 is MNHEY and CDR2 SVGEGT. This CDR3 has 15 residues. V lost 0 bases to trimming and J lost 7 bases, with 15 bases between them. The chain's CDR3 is CASSYSPGDVRTQYF. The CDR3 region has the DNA TGTGCCAGCAGTTACTCCCCGGGGGACGTGCGGACCCAGTACTTC.

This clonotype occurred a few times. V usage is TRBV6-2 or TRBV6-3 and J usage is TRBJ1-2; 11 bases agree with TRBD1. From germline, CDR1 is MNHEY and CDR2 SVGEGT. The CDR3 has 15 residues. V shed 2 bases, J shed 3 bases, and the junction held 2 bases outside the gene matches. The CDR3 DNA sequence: TGTGCCAGCAGTTACGGACAGGGGGCGGACTATGGCTACACCTTC. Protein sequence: CASSYGQGADYGYTF.

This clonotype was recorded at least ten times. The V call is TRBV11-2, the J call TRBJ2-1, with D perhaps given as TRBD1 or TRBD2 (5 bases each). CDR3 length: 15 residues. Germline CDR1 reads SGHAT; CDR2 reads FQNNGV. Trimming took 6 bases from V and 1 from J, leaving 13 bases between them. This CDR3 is CASSSGTVSYNEQFF. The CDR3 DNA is TGTGCCAGCAGTTCAGGGACGGTATCCTACAATGAGCAGTTCTTC. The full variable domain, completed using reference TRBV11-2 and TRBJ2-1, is EAGVAQSPRYKIIEKRQSVAFWCNPISGHATLYWYQQILGQGPKLLIQFQNNGVVDDSQLPKDRFSAERLKGVDSTLKIQPAKLEDSAVYLCASSSGTVSYNEQFFGPGTRLTVL.

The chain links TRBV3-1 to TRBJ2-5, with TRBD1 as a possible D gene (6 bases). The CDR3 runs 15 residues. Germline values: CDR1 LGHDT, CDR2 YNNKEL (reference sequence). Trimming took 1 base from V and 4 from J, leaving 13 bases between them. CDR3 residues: CASSQVPTGRETQYF. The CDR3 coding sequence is TGTGCCAGCAGCCAAGTACCCACAGGGAGAGAGACCCAGTACTTC.

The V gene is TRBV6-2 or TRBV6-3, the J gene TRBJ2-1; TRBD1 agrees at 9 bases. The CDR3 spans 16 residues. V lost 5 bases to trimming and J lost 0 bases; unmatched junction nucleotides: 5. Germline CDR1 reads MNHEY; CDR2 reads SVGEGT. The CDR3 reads CASSPGTGFSYNEQFF. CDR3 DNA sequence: TGTGCCAGCAGTCCCGGGACAGGGTTCTCCTACAATGAGCAGTTCTTC.

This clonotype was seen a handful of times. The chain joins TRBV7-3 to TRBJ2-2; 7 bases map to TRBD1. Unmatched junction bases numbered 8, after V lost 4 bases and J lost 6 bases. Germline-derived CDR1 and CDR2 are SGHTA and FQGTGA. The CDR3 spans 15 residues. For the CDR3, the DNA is TGTGCCAGCAGCTCTTATAACAGGGGTCCCGGGGAGCTGTTTTTT. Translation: CASSSYNRGPGELFF.

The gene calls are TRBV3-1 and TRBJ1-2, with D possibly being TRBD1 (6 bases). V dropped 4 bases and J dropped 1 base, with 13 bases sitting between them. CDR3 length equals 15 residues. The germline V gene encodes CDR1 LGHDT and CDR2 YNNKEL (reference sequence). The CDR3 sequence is CASSLDSLRNYGYTF. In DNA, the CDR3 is TGTGCCAGCAGCCTGGACAGTCTTCGTAACTATGGCTACACCTTC. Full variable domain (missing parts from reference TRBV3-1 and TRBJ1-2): DTAVSQTPKYLVTQMGNDKSIKCEQNLGHDTMYWYKQDSKKFLKIMFSYNNKELIINETVPNRFSPKSPDKAHLNLHINSLELGDSAVYFCASSLDSLRNYGYTFGSGTRLTVV.

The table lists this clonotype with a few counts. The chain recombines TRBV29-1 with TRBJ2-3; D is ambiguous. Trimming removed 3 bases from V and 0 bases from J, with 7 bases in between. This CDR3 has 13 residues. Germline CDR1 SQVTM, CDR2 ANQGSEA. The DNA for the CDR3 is TGCAGCGTTGATGCTTCCAGCACAGATACGCAGTATTTT. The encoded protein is CSVDASSTDTQYF.

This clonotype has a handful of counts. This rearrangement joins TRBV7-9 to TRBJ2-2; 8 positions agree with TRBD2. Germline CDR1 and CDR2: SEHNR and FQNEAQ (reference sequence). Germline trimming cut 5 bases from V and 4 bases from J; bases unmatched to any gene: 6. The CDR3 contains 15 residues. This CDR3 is CASSPLLAGTGELFF. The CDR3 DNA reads TGTGCCAGCAGCCCACTTCTAGCGGGCACCGGGGAGCTGTTTTTT.

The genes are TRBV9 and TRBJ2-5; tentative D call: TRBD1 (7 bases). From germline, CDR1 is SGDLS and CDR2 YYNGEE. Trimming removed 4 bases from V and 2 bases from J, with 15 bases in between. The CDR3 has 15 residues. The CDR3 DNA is TGTGCCAGCAGCTACCAGGGGGGTGGACAAGAGACCCAGTACTTC. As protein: CASSYQGGGQETQYF.

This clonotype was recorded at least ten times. CDR3 sequence reads: CATRRNYGYTF. The CDR3 coding sequence is TGTGCCACGAGGCGAAACTATGGCTACACCTTC. V and J are TRBV12-3 or TRBV12-4 and TRBJ1-2; D remains unclear. Trimming left V 10 bases short and J 2 bases short, with 8 bases between. This CDR3 contains 11 residues.

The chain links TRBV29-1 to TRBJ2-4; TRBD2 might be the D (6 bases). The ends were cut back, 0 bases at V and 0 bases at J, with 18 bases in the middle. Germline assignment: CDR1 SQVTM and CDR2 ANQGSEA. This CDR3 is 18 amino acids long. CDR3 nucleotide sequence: TGCAGCGTTGAAGATGGGACTTCACACCACTTAGCCAAAAACATTCAGTACTTC. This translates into CSVEDGTSHHLAKNIQYF.

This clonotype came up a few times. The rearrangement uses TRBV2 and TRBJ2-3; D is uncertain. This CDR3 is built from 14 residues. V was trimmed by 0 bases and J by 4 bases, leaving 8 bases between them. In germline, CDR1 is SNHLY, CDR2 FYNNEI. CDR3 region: CASSEAAGPDTQYF. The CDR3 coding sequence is TGTGCCAGCAGTGAAGCGGCCGGACCAGATACGCAGTATTTT.

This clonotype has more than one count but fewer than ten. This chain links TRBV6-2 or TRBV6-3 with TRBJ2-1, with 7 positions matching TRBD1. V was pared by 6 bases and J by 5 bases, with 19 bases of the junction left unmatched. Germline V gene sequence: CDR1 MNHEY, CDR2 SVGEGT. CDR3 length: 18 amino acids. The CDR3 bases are TGTGCCAGCAGACCAGATGGGGCAGGGGGATCAACAGACAATGAGCAGTTCTTC. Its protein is CASRPDGAGGSTDNEQFF.

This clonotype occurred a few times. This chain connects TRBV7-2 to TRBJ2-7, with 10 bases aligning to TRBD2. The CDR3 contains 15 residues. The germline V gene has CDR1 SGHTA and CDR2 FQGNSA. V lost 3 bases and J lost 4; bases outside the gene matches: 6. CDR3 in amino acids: CASSFLSSGSYEQYF. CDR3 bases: TGTGCCAGCAGCTTCCTATCTAGCGGGAGTTACGAGCAGTACTTC. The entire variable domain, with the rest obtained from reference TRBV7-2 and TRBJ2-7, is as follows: GAGVSQSPSNKVTEKGKDVELRCDPISGHTALYWYRQSLGQGLEFLIYFQGNSAPDKSGLPSDRFSAERTGGSVSTLTIQRTQQEDSAVYLCASSFLSSGSYEQYFGPGTRLTVT.

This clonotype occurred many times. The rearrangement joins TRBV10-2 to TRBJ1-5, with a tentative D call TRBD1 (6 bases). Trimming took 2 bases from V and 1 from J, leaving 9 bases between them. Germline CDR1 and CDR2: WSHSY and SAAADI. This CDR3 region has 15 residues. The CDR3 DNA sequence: TGCGCCAGCAGTGAGGCGGGGGGCAGCAATCAGCCCCAGCATTTT. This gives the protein CASSEAGGSNQPQHF.

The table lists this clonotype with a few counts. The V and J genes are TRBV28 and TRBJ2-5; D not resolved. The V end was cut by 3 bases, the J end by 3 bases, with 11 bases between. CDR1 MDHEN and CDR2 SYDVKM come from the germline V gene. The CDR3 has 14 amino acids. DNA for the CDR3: TGTGCCAGCAGTTTGCCCGATATTAAAGAGACCCAGTACTTC. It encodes CASSLPDIKETQYF.

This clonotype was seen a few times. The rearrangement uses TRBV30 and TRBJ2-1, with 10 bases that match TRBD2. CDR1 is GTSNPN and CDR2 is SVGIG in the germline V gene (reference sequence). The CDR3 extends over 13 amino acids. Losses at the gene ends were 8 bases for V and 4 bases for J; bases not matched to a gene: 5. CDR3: CAGSGGRYNEQFF. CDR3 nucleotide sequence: TGTGCCGGTAGCGGGGGGCGGTACAATGAGCAGTTCTTC.

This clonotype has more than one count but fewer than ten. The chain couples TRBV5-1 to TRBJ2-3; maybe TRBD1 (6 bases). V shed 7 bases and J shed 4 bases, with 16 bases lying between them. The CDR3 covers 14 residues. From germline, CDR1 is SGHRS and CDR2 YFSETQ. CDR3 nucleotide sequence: TGCGCCAGCTTCAAAGGGGGTGGCTCAGATACGCAGTATTTT. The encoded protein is CASFKGGGSDTQYF. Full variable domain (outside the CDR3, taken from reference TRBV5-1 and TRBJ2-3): KAGVTQTPRYLIKTRGQQVTLSCSPISGHRSVSWYQQTPGQGLQFLFEYFSETQRNKGNFPGRFSGRQFSNSRSEMNVSTLELGDSALYLCASFKGGGSDTQYFGPGTRLTVL.

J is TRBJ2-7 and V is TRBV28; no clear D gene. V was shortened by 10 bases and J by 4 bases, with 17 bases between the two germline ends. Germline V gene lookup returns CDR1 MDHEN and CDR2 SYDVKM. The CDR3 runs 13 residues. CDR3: CATSSSSEYEQYF. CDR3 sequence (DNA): TGTGCCACCTCGTCATCATCGGAGTACGAGCAGTACTTC. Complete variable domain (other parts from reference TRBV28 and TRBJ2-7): DVKVTQSSRYLVKRTGEKVFLECVQDMDHENMFWYRQDPGLGLRLIYFSYDVKMKEKGDIPEGYSVSREKKERFSLILESASTNQTSMYLCATSSSSEYEQYFGPGTRLTVT.

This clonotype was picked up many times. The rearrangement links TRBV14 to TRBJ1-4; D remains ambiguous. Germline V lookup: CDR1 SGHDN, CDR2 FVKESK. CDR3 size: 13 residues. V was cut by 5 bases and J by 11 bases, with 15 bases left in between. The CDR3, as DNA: TGTGCCAGCAGCTCCGATGGGGTTGACAAACTGTTTTTT. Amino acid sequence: CASSSDGVDKLFF.

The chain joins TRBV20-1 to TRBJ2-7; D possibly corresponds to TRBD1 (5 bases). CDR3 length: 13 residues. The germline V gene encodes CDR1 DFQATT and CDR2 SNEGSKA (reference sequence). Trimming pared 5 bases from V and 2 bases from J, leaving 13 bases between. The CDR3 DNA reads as TGCAGTGCTCAGGACACAACCCCCTACGAGCAGTACTTC. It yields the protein CSAQDTTPYEQYF.

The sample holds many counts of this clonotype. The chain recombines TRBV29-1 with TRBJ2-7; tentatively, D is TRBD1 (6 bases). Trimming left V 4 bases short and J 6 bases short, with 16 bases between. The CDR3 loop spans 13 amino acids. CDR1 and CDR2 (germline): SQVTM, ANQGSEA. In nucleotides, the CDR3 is TGCAGCGTTGGCCGTGAGGTACAGGGCGAGCAGTACTTC. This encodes CSVGREVQGEQYF.

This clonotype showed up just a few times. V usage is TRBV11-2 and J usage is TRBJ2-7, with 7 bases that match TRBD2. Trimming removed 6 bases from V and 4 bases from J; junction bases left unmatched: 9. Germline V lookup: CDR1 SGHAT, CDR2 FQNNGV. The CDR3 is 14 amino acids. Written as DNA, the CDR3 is TGTGCCAGCAGGTCCAGCGGGGCGCGATACGAGCAGTACTTC. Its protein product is CASRSSGARYEQYF.

The CDR3 loop reads CASSPTSRGPYEQYF. CDR3 nucleotides: TGTGCCAGCTCACCCACAAGCCGGGGGCCCTACGAGCAGTACTTC. The chain carries TRBV18 and TRBJ2-7; tentatively, D is TRBD1 or TRBD2 (6 bases each). The CDR3 runs to 15 residues. CDR1 is KGHSH and CDR2 is LQKENI in the germline V gene. V was pared by 3 bases and J by 2 bases, with 14 bases between.

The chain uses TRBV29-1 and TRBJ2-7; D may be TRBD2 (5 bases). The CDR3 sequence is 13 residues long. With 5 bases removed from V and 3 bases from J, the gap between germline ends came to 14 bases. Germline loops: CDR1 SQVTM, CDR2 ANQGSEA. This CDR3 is CSVSVDLHYEQYF. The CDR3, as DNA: TGCAGCGTTTCGGTGGACTTGCACTACGAGCAGTACTTC.

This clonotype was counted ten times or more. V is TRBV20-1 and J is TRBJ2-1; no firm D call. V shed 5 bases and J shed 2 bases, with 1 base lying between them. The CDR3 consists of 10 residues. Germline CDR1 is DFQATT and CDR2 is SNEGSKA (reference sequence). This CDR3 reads CSAAYNEQFF. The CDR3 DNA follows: TGCAGTGCTGCCTACAATGAGCAGTTCTTC.

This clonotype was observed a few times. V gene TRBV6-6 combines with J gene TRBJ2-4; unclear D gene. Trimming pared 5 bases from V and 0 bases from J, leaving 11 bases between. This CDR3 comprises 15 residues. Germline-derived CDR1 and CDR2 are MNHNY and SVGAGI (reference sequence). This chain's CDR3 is CASSDRTQAKNIQYF. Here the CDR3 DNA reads TGTGCCAGCAGTGACCGGACGCAAGCCAAAAACATTCAGTACTTC.

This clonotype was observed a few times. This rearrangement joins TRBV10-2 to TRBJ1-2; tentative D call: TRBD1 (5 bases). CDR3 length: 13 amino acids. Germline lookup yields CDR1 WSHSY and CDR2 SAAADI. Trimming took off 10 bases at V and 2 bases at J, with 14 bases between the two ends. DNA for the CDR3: TGCGCCACCCTGAAGGACATCAACTATGGCTACACCTTC. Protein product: CATLKDINYGYTF.

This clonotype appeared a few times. CDR3: CATQSAFEQFF. CDR3 in DNA: TGTGCCACCCAATCGGCCTTTGAGCAGTTCTTC. The chain is built from TRBV28 and TRBJ2-1; D uncertain. Trimming took 10 bases from V and 9 from J, leaving 13 bases between them. This CDR3 contains 11 residues. Germline CDR1 MDHEN, CDR2 SYDVKM.

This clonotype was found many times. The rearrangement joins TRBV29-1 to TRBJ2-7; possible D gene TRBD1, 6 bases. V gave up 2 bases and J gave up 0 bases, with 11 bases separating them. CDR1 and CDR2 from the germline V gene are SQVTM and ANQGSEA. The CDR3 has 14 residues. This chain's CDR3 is CSVERQANSYEQYF. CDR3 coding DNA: TGCAGCGTTGAAAGACAGGCAAACTCCTACGAGCAGTACTTC.

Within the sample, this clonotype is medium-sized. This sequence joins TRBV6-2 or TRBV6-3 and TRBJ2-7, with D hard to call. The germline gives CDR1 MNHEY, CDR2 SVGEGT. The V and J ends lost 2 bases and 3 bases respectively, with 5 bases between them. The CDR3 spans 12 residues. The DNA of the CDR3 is TGTGCCAGCAGTTACGCAGTCTACGAGCAGTACTTC. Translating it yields CASSYAVYEQYF.